The subject of this entry is one T cell receptor (beta chain). Its target is unknown. This sample is drawn from a study of cytomegalovirus exposure and HLA in healthy donors. General study points: According to reports, the classifier identified cytomegalovirus status with high specificity and sensitivity.

Vbeta (60) and Jbeta (13) primers were used in the PCR. Sequencing was performed with immunoSEQ multiplex PCR; in TCRdb, only in-frame clones are kept and a portion is missing. The table for this sample gives over 60,000 clones. Nominal health characterized the donors when sampled, though unrecorded immune exposures were likely. The sequencing input was PBMCs. The sequence was collected from a female donor in good health and CMV-seropositive.

The CDR3, as DNA: TGTGCCAGCAGCCAACACCAGACAGAAGCTTTCTTT. It yields the protein CASSQHQTEAFF. This rearrangement joins TRBV4-2 to TRBJ1-1; D gene uncertain. The V gene lost 2 bases and the J gene lost 8 bases, with 9 bases spanning the gap. CDR1 and CDR2 from the germline V gene are LGHNA and YNFKEQ. The CDR3 has 12 residues.